The clone carrying this T cell receptor beta chain was observed once. The antigen is unknown. Sequencing was preceded by expansion of antigen-specific CD4+ T cells with viral peptide pools in the ViraFEST assay. Cultured cells yielded isolated CD4+ T cells after around 10 days. Vaccine recipients lacked prior SARS-CoV-2 infection and had negative nucleocapsid antibodies. On day 3 and again on day 7, half the medium was replaced with IL-2 medium. Generated by immunoSEQ multiplex PCR, the TCRdb table keeps only in-frame clones and is missing some. The table has about 23,000 clones, about two thirds seen once; the top ten hold 11%. CDR1 is MGHRA, CDR2 YSYEKL, per germline. CDR3 size: 19 residues. The V gene end was trimmed by 0 bases and the J gene end by 5 bases; junction bases not matched to a gene: 14. The record originates from a study of vaccination effects on CD4 cells after COVID-19. The study, taken as a whole, reports: Convalescent patients were scarce, and early post-infection timepoints were absent. Cross-reactivity toward common cold coronaviruses was confined to only 1 of 255 vaccine-induced clones in healthy vaccinees. The study found marked clonal contraction of infection- and vaccine-induced clones late after vaccination.

The chain uses TRBV4-1 and TRBJ2-5; TRBD2 agrees at 11 bases. The TCR comes from a human donor who received a COVID-19 vaccine. The sample here was CD4+ T cells from PBMCs cultured with HCoV-NL63 spike peptides, taken before COVID-19 vaccination. The CDR3 protein is CASSQDRLAGGPQGETQYF. CDR3 sequence (DNA): TGCGCCAGCAGCCAAGATAGGCTAGCGGGAGGCCCCCAGGGGGAGACCCAGTACTTC.